This T cell receptor (beta chain) was obtained from a study of Tregs in tolerant kidney transplant recipients. The table came from immunoSEQ multiplex PCR; TCRdb's copy has only in-frame clones and leaves some out. The table records approximately 20,000 clones, over 75% of them present only once. Mixed chimerism was transient after nonmyeloablative marrow transplants from related graft donors. Germline V gene lookup returns CDR1 LNHDA and CDR2 SQIVND (reference sequence). The CDR3 totals 14 residues. V shed 3 bases and J shed 5 bases, with 13 bases lying between them. There are a few counts of this clone.

This chain uses TRBV19 with TRBJ1-1, with D perhaps matching TRBD1 (5 bases). The material sequenced was CD8+ T cells from blood (PBMCs), taken 6 months after the transplant. This clonotype originated in a human patient who received a combined kidney and bone marrow transplant. Some of the T cells may derive from the graft donor. The CDR3 DNA reads as TGTGCCAGTAGTATCGGCCAGGGTCGTACTGAAGCTTTCTTT. The encoded protein is CASSIGQGRTEAFF.